Below, 29 T cell receptor beta chains from the same sample are listed, as sequenced in a study of CD8 T cells in Susac syndrome. Random hexamers were used to reverse transcribe about 0.45 to 1 ug of RNA. TCRdb passed the immunoSEQ multiplex PCR reads through MiXCR, listing each CDR3 protein once. Of 190,000 or so distinct CDR3 sequences listed, about 95% are singletons. Specimen: CD4+ T cells from PBMCs. The origin of the receptors is a human donor with multiple sclerosis.

This clonotype was observed a few times. This chain joins TRBV15 and TRBJ1-1, with D hard to call. Deletions cut 6 bases from V and 4 bases from J, with 9 bases between. Germline V gives CDR1 LNHNV, CDR2 YYDKDF (reference sequence). The CDR3 is made up of 12 amino acids. The CDR3 sequence: CATSWRGTEAFF. The CDR3 nucleotides read TGTGCCACCAGTTGGCGGGGCACTGAAGCTTTCTTT.

The chain is built from TRBV3-1 and TRBJ1-5; D gene ambiguous. In germline, CDR1 is LGHDT, CDR2 YNNKEL (reference sequence). V was trimmed by 5 bases and J by 0 bases, leaving 5 bases between them. The CDR3 extends over 13 amino acids. The CDR3 region is CASSINSNQPQHF. CDR3 nucleotide sequence: TGTGCCAGCAGCATCAATAGCAATCAGCCCCAGCATTTT. The whole variable domain, remainder taken from reference TRBV3-1 and TRBJ1-5, is DTAVSQTPKYLVTQMGNDKSIKCEQNLGHDTMYWYKQDSKKFLKIMFSYNNKELIINETVPNRFSPKSPDKAHLNLHINSLELGDSAVYFCASSINSNQPQHFGDGTRLSIL.

This clonotype was seen a single time. The chain carries TRBV2 and TRBJ2-3; D is ambiguous. V gave up 6 bases and J gave up 1 base, with 5 bases separating them. The V gene's germline CDR1 is SNHLY and CDR2 FYNNEI. The CDR3 loop spans 12 amino acids. CDR3 amino acids: CASRQRTDTQYF. The CDR3 nucleotides are TGTGCCAGCAGGCAGCGCACAGATACGCAGTATTTT.

This chain connects TRBV15 to TRBJ1-6, with D hard to call. This CDR3 contains 12 residues. V shed 2 bases and J shed 12 bases, with 8 bases lying between them. CDR1 and CDR2 from the germline V gene are LNHNV and YYDKDF (reference sequence). The DNA for the CDR3 is TGTGCCACCAGCAGAAACGAGTTACCCCTCCACTTT. This sequence encodes CATSRNELPLHF.

The V call is TRBV3-1, the J call TRBJ1-5; no reliable D call. Trimming removed 1 base from V and 0 bases from J, with 10 bases in between. CDR3 length equals 16 residues. Germline CDR1 LGHDT, CDR2 YNNKEL (reference sequence). The CDR3 sequence is CASSQGSPYSNQPQHF. CDR3 DNA: TGTGCCAGCAGCCAAGGGAGCCCCTATAGCAATCAGCCCCAGCATTTT.

CDR3: CSARGQGEYGYTF. The CDR3 nucleotides are TGCAGTGCTAGAGGACAGGGGGAGTATGGCTACACCTTC. The rearrangement uses TRBV20-1 and TRBJ1-2, with TRBD1 matching over 9 bases. Germline values: CDR1 DFQATT, CDR2 SNEGSKA (reference sequence). The CDR3 is made up of 13 amino acids. V trimming: 1 base; J trimming: 5 bases; junction bases outside the gene matches: 2.

This clonotype occurred once. The chain has TRBV25-1 and TRBJ1-6; 8 bases line up with TRBD1. The germline CDR1 and CDR2 sequences are MGHDK and SYGVNS. The CDR3 length is 16 residues. With 5 bases clipped from V and 0 bases from J, the junction kept 3 bases outside the gene matches. The CDR3 protein is CASSPGGRSYNSPLHF. As DNA, the CDR3 is TGTGCCAGCAGTCCAGGGGGCCGCTCCTATAATTCACCCCTCCACTTT.

This rearrangement joins TRBV12-3 or TRBV12-4 to TRBJ2-7; TRBD2 aligns across 9 bases. CDR3 length: 14 residues. V was pared by 7 bases and J by 4 bases, with 8 bases of the junction left unmatched. The CDR3 DNA reads TGTGCCAGCACGGGCGGGAGGGCGAGTTACGAGCAGTACTTC. The encoded protein is CASTGGRASYEQYF.

The rearrangement joins TRBV5-1 to TRBJ2-7, with D perhaps TRBD2 (5 bases). Germline CDR1 SGHRS, CDR2 YFSETQ. The CDR3 contains 13 residues. Trimming shortened V by 0 bases and J by 3 bases, and 7 bases separated the two germline ends. This CDR3 is CASSLVAGYEQYF. The CDR3 bases are TGCGCCAGCAGCTTGGTTGCGGGCTACGAGCAGTACTTC. Combining the CDR3 with reference TRBV5-1 and TRBJ2-7 gives the whole variable domain KAGVTQTPRYLIKTRGQQVTLSCSPISGHRSVSWYQQTPGQGLQFLFEYFSETQRNKGNFPGRFSGRQFSNSRSEMNVSTLELGDSALYLCASSLVAGYEQYFGPGTRLTVT.

This sequence joins TRBV7-9 and TRBJ1-5; 10 bases map to TRBD1. The CDR3 is 16 amino acids. With 3 bases clipped from V and 7 bases from J, the junction kept 9 bases outside the gene matches. The germline V gene encodes CDR1 SEHNR and CDR2 FQNEAQ (reference sequence). The CDR3 protein is CASSFYGQGVEQPQHF. DNA for the CDR3: TGTGCCAGCAGCTTCTACGGACAGGGGGTCGAACAGCCCCAGCATTTT.

The chain links TRBV5-1 to TRBJ2-2; 7 nucleotides match TRBD1. The CDR3 sequence is 16 residues long. Trimming took 4 bases from V and 4 from J; bases not matched to a gene: 10. Germline assignment: CDR1 SGHRS and CDR2 YFSETQ. CDR3: CASSRLSTGATGELFF. In nucleotides, the CDR3 is TGCGCCAGCAGCAGACTTTCAACAGGGGCCACCGGGGAGCTGTTTTTT. Drawing the rest from reference TRBV5-1 and TRBJ2-2, the complete variable domain is KAGVTQTPRYLIKTRGQQVTLSCSPISGHRSVSWYQQTPGQGLQFLFEYFSETQRNKGNFPGRFSGRQFSNSRSEMNVSTLELGDSALYLCASSRLSTGATGELFFGEGSRLTVL.

The gene calls are TRBV20-1 and TRBJ2-3, with D perhaps TRBD1 or TRBD2 (5 bases each). V lost 4 bases and J 0 bases, leaving 11 bases between the germline ends. This CDR3 has 14 amino acids. The germline V gene has CDR1 DFQATT and CDR2 SNEGSKA (reference sequence). CDR3 amino acids: CSATGATSTDTQYF. In DNA, the CDR3 is TGCAGTGCTACCGGGGCCACTAGCACAGATACGCAGTATTTT.

V gene TRBV2 combines with J gene TRBJ2-3, with 8 nucleotides matching TRBD1. Germline trimming cut 5 bases from V and 0 bases from J; bases unmatched to any gene: 4. Germline CDR1 is SNHLY and CDR2 is FYNNEI. The CDR3 has 15 amino acids. The CDR3 sequence is CASSFDRGSTDTQYF. CDR3 sequence (DNA): TGTGCCAGCAGTTTTGACAGGGGAAGCACAGATACGCAGTATTTT.

The gene calls are TRBV15 and TRBJ2-7; unclear D gene. V was clipped by 2 bases and J by 5 bases, with 19 bases between them. From germline, CDR1 is LNHNV and CDR2 YYDKDF (reference sequence). CDR3 size: 16 residues. The CDR3 is CATSRRRVTVFDEQYF. Written as DNA, the CDR3 is TGTGCCACCAGCAGACGTCGAGTCACGGTATTCGACGAGCAGTACTTC.

This rearrangement joins TRBV6-5 to TRBJ2-7, with TRBD2 identical over 8 bases. Trimming at V came to 4 bases and at J to 2 bases, leaving 10 bases not matched to a gene. Per the germline V gene, CDR1 is MNHEY and CDR2 is SVGAGI. The CDR3 is 16 residues long. As DNA, the CDR3 is TGTGCCAGCAGTTCCCTACGGGGGGGGTTAACCTACGAGCAGTACTTC. Translating gives CASSSLRGGLTYEQYF.

The chain carries TRBV7-2 and TRBJ1-2; a possible D gene is TRBD1 (5 bases). Looked up from germline, CDR1 is SGHTA and CDR2 is FQGNSA. Trimming removed 5 bases from V and 2 bases from J, with 12 bases in between. The CDR3 runs to 14 residues. This CDR3 reads CASSLGGGNYGYTF. In DNA, the CDR3 is TGTGCCAGCAGCCTGGGTGGGGGGAACTATGGCTACACCTTC. The full variable domain, its missing parts supplied by reference TRBV7-2 and TRBJ1-2, is GAGVSQSPSNKVTEKGKDVELRCDPISGHTALYWYRQSLGQGLEFLIYFQGNSAPDKSGLPSDRFSAERTGGSVSTLTIQRTQQEDSAVYLCASSLGGGNYGYTFGSGTRLTVV.

The J gene is TRBJ2-1, the V gene TRBV7-9, with 8 bases matching TRBD1. The J segment lost 5 bases and the V segment lost 5 bases, leaving 14 bases of the junction unmatched. In germline, CDR1 is SEHNR, CDR2 FQNEAQ (reference sequence). This CDR3 is 17 amino acids long. CDR3 in amino acids: CASSAVPGQGKDNEQFF. DNA of the CDR3: TGTGCCAGCAGCGCAGTGCCCGGACAGGGTAAAGACAATGAGCAGTTCTTC.

V and J are TRBV24-1 and TRBJ2-1; D is perhaps TRBD2 (7 bases). Trimming left V 11 bases short and J 6 bases short, with 25 bases between. This CDR3 is built from 16 residues. Per germline, CDR1 KGHDR and CDR2 SFDVKD. The CDR3 coding sequence is TGTGCCATCATCTGGACGGGGGCGGGAGTAGGCAATGAGCAGTTCTTC. Its translation is CAIIWTGAGVGNEQFF.

The chain has TRBV3-1 and TRBJ2-6, with D unresolved. The CDR3 covers 12 residues. CDR1 and CDR2 from the germline V gene are LGHDT and YNNKEL (reference sequence). The V and J ends lost 6 bases and 9 bases respectively, with 9 bases between them. The CDR3 sequence: CASSLDLNVLTF. The CDR3 DNA reads TGTGCCAGCAGTCTGGACCTCAACGTCCTGACTTTC.

CDR3 bases: TGTGCCAGCTCACCCCCCATGACTGAAGCTTTCTTT. Protein product: CASSPPMTEAFF. This chain uses TRBV18 with TRBJ1-1; unclear D gene. The germline V gene encodes CDR1 KGHSH and CDR2 LQKENI. The V and J ends lost 3 bases and 5 bases respectively, with 7 bases between them. The CDR3 is made up of 12 amino acids.

The chain recombines TRBV18 with TRBJ2-5; perhaps D is TRBD1 or TRBD2 (5 bases each). Trimming removed 0 bases from V and 2 bases from J, with 10 bases in between. Germline lookup yields CDR1 KGHSH and CDR2 LQKENI. The CDR3 is made up of 15 amino acids. Here the CDR3 reads CASSPPAGRQETQYF. CDR3 DNA: TGTGCCAGCTCACCACCCGCAGGGAGACAAGAGACCCAGTACTTC.

The chain is built from TRBV12-3 or TRBV12-4 and TRBJ2-2; 7 nucleotides align to TRBD2. Losses at the gene ends were 6 bases for V and 0 bases for J; bases not matched to a gene: 7. The CDR3 contains 16 residues. CDR3 DNA sequence: TGTGCCAGCAGGTCGATGCTAGCGGCGAACACCGGGGAGCTGTTTTTT. This translates into CASRSMLAANTGELFF.

V and J are TRBV24-1 and TRBJ2-3, with 7 bases that match TRBD1. Looked up from germline, CDR1 is KGHDR and CDR2 is SFDVKD. The length of the CDR3 is 14 residues. The trim removed 5 bases at V and 3 bases at J, leaving 4 bases unmatched. CDR3 sequence: CATSAPDRTDTQYF. The CDR3, as DNA: TGTGCCACCAGTGCACCGGACAGGACAGATACGCAGTATTTT.

CDR3 protein: CASSDGRGERETQYF. The CDR3 coding sequence is TGTGCCAGCAGCGATGGAAGGGGGGAAAGGGAGACCCAGTACTTC. This rearrangement joins TRBV7-9 to TRBJ2-5, with D perhaps matching TRBD1 or TRBD2 (6 bases each). CDR1 and CDR2 from the germline V gene are SEHNR and FQNEAQ (reference sequence). The CDR3 has 15 amino acids. Trimming shortened V by 5 bases and J by 5 bases, and 18 bases separated the two germline ends.

The chain joins TRBV20-1 to TRBJ2-7, with 7 bases matching TRBD2. This CDR3 comprises 15 residues. Germline CDR1 and CDR2: DFQATT and SNEGSKA (reference sequence). J lost 6 bases, V lost 3 bases, and 14 bases had no gene match. This chain's CDR3 is CSASSSLSGAAEQYF. The CDR3 region has the DNA TGCAGTGCTAGCTCCTCCTTAAGCGGGGCCGCCGAGCAGTACTTC.

The CDR3: CASTASGIGKAFF. CDR3 DNA sequence: TGTGCCAGCACCGCGTCCGGCATCGGTAAAGCTTTCTTT. V is TRBV7-2 and J is TRBJ1-1; no reliable D call. V was trimmed by 7 bases and J by 9 bases, leaving 18 bases between them. CDR3 length: 13 amino acids. Per germline, CDR1 SGHTA and CDR2 FQGNSA.

This sequence joins TRBV12-3 or TRBV12-4 and TRBJ2-7; no definite D call. The CDR3 loop spans 15 amino acids. The ends were cut back, 2 bases at V and 3 bases at J, with 14 bases in the middle. CDR3 region: CASSLSSKGHYEQYF. CDR3 DNA sequence: TGTGCCAGCAGTTTATCTTCGAAGGGTCACTACGAGCAGTACTTC.

This chain links TRBV13 with TRBJ2-4, with 12 bases matching TRBD2. With 4 bases clipped from V and 0 bases from J, the junction kept 1 base outside the gene matches. This CDR3 has 16 amino acids. Germline assignment: CDR1 PRHDT and CDR2 FYEKMQ (reference sequence). The CDR3 protein is CASSSGLAGAKNIQYF. The CDR3 DNA reads TGTGCCAGCAGCTCGGGACTAGCGGGAGCCAAAAACATTCAGTACTTC.

This chain links TRBV4-1 with TRBJ2-1; D uncertain. The CDR3 runs to 14 residues. Trimming stripped 1 base from V and 6 bases from J, with 10 bases between. CDR1 and CDR2 from the germline V gene are MGHRA and YSYEKL. The CDR3 nucleotides read TGCGCCAGCAGCCAAGCATTTCCTTCCAATGAGCAGTTCTTC. Its protein is CASSQAFPSNEQFF.